Each of the 26 T cell receptor beta chains below was sequenced from the same sample in a study of shared T cell receptors in the human thymus listed by TCRdb under 2021. The receptor library was made with the immunoSEQ multiplex PCR assay. TCRdb holds this immuneACCESS table with in-frame rearrangements only. Some clones are missing; in checked studies, unresolved V genes explain under half, and the rest has no known cause. This sample has more than 300,000 clones in its table, and 95% of those were observed once. The top ten hold about 0.02% of the sample. The sample taken for sequencing was thymocytes. The receptors come from a human donor.

This chain connects TRBV29-1 to TRBJ2-3; D tentatively reads TRBD1 or TRBD2 (6 bases each). Trimming removed 4 bases from V and 1 base from J, with 15 bases in between. The CDR3 length is 15 residues. Germline V gives CDR1 SQVTM, CDR2 ANQGSEA. DNA of the CDR3: TGCAGCGTTGTGAGGGGGAGGACCGGCACAGATACGCAGTATTTT. It specifies CSVVRGRTGTDTQYF.

In this sample, this clone turned up a few times. The chain is built from TRBV28 and TRBJ2-7, with unresolved D. This CDR3 contains 12 residues. CDR1 and CDR2 from the germline V gene are MDHEN and SYDVKM. V shed 4 bases and J shed 4 bases, with 8 bases lying between them. CDR3 DNA: TGTGCCAGCAGTTCGTTGATATACGAGCAGTACTTC. This translates into CASSSLIYEQYF.

Here the CDR3 DNA reads TGTGCCAGCAGTCGGGACAGTATAAGGGAAGCTTTCTTT. Amino acid sequence: CASSRDSIREAFF. The J gene is TRBJ1-1, the V gene TRBV5-5; 7 nucleotides agree with TRBD1. V lost 5 bases to trimming and J lost 8 bases; unmatched junction nucleotides: 9. There are 13 residues in the CDR3. Germline CDR1 is SGHKS and CDR2 is YYEKEE (reference sequence).

This clone was observed a single time. This same CDR3 is encoded by further DNA sequences in the sample. The chain couples TRBV30 to TRBJ2-3; the match to TRBD2 covers 8 bases. The CDR3 spans 14 residues. Germline loops: CDR1 GTSNPN, CDR2 SVGIG (reference sequence). V was pared by 0 bases and J by 1 base, with 0 bases of the junction left unmatched. The CDR3 region has the DNA TGTGCCTGGAGTGTACTAGCGGGCACAGATACGCAGTATTTT. This encodes CAWSVLAGTDTQYF.

The chain uses TRBV5-6 and TRBJ2-5, with 12 bases fitting TRBD2. Germline CDR1 and CDR2: SGHDT and YYEEEE. The CDR3 spans 15 residues. CDR3 bases: TGTGCACCCTTACCTAGCGGGAGGGGTCAAGAGACCCAGTACTTC. Amino acid sequence: CAPLPSGRGQETQYF.

The chain couples TRBV28 to TRBJ2-4; TRBD1 is a possible D gene (6 bases). Trimming left V 5 bases short and J 4 bases short, with 9 bases between. The V gene's germline CDR1 is MDHEN and CDR2 SYDVKM. The CDR3 runs 13 residues. DNA for the CDR3: TGTGCCAGCAGTGGACAGAGGAAAAACATTCAGTACTTC. Translation: CASSGQRKNIQYF.

The sample holds one count of this clone. In DNA form, the CDR3 reads TGTGCCAGCAGTACCGAACGAGCGGGACTAGCGGGATGCGAGCAGTACTTC. The encoded protein is CASSTERAGLAGCEQYF. This chain uses TRBV28 with TRBJ2-7; 13 bases align to TRBD2. Germline V gene sequence: CDR1 MDHEN, CDR2 SYDVKM. J lost 6 bases, V lost 5 bases, and 13 bases had no gene match. The CDR3 is 17 amino acids.

The chain recombines TRBV2 with TRBJ1-1, with TRBD1 matching over 9 bases. With 4 bases clipped from V and 2 bases from J, the junction kept 5 bases outside the gene matches. In germline, CDR1 is SNHLY, CDR2 FYNNEI. The CDR3 has 15 amino acids. In DNA form, the CDR3 reads TGTGCCAGCAGTGGTCGGGGACAGGGAAACACTGAAGCTTTCTTT. Translated, it gives CASSGRGQGNTEAFF.

The CDR3 DNA reads as TGTGCCAGCAGCTTCGCCGGCCCCAGGGCTGGGATGGATGGCTACACCTTC. Amino acids: CASSFAGPRAGMDGYTF. The chain uses TRBV11-2 and TRBJ1-2; D possibly corresponds to TRBD1 (5 bases). The CDR3 is 17 amino acids. Germline CDR1 reads SGHAT; CDR2 reads FQNNGV. V dropped 3 bases and J dropped 6 bases, with 23 bases sitting between them. The complete variable domain, with remaining parts taken from reference TRBV11-2 and TRBJ1-2, reads EAGVAQSPRYKIIEKRQSVAFWCNPISGHATLYWYQQILGQGPKLLIQFQNNGVVDDSQLPKDRFSAERLKGVDSTLKIQPAKLEDSAVYLCASSFAGPRAGMDGYTFGSGTRLTVV.

The chain carries TRBV6-1 and TRBJ1-1; 7 bases are a match to TRBD1. V gave up 10 bases and J gave up 4 bases; unmatched junction bases: 12. The germline CDR1 and CDR2 sequences are MNHNS and SASEGT. This CDR3 spans 14 amino acids. The CDR3 loop is CATFPDREGTEAFF. The CDR3, as DNA: TGTGCCACCTTCCCCGACAGGGAGGGCACTGAAGCTTTCTTT.

V usage is TRBV4-1 and J usage is TRBJ2-7, with a possible D match to TRBD1 (6 bases). CDR3 length: 16 residues. Trimming cost V 1 base and J 4 bases, with 17 bases left between them. From germline, CDR1 is MGHRA and CDR2 YSYEKL. CDR3 sequence (DNA): TGCGCCAGCAGCCAAGTACAGGGACCGGACCTTTACGAGCAGTACTTC. The encoded protein is CASSQVQGPDLYEQYF.

The chain links TRBV11-2 to TRBJ2-3; 8 bases match TRBD1. V dropped 1 base and J dropped 2; count of bases not matched to a gene: 8. From germline, CDR1 is SGHAT and CDR2 FQNNGV. This CDR3 contains 17 residues. CDR3 sequence (DNA): TGTGCCAGCAGCTTAGGGTCACAGGACAGGGCCACAGATACGCAGTATTTT. Amino acids: CASSLGSQDRATDTQYF.

The rearrangement links TRBV6-1 to TRBJ2-1; tentatively, D is TRBD2 (6 bases). CDR1 MNHNS and CDR2 SASEGT come from the germline V gene. V was trimmed by 7 bases and J by 8 bases, leaving 12 bases between them. The CDR3 loop spans 12 amino acids. In nucleotides, the CDR3 is TGTGCCAGCAATCGGGGGAGCTATGAGCAGTTCTTC. The encoded protein is CASNRGSYEQFF.

This rearrangement joins TRBV21-1 to TRBJ2-2; the table's D call, TRBD1, was not checked against the DNA. TRBV21-1 is a documented pseudogene. This CDR3 spans 19 amino acids. Here the CDR3 reads CASSKGLFRTGPNTGELFF. In DNA, the CDR3 is TGTGCCAGCAGCAAAGGCTTGTTTCGGACAGGCCCCAACACCGGGGAGCTGTTTTTT.

V gene TRBV5-1 combines with J gene TRBJ2-2; D not certain. From germline, CDR1 is SGHRS and CDR2 YFSETQ. The CDR3 contains 16 residues. Trimming cost V 0 bases and J 1 base, with 10 bases left between them. Here the CDR3 DNA reads TGCGCCAGCAGCTTGGTATTTAAAGAGAACACCGGGGAGCTGTTTTTT. Translating gives CASSLVFKENTGELFF. The full variable domain, in which reference TRBV5-1 and TRBJ2-2 provide the parts outside the CDR3, is KAGVTQTPRYLIKTRGQQVTLSCSPISGHRSVSWYQQTPGQGLQFLFEYFSETQRNKGNFPGRFSGRQFSNSRSEMNVSTLELGDSALYLCASSLVFKENTGELFFGEGSRLTVL.

V usage is TRBV6-1 and J usage is TRBJ1-5, with 7 nucleotides matching TRBD1. J was trimmed by 3 bases and V by 2 bases; bases with no gene match: 10. Germline CDR1 MNHNS, CDR2 SASEGT. This CDR3 spans 17 amino acids. The CDR3 loop is CASSETQTGPPNQPQHF. The CDR3 DNA reads TGTGCCAGCAGTGAAACCCAGACAGGGCCCCCCAATCAGCCCCAGCATTTT.

The chain carries TRBV4-1 and TRBJ1-4; 7 nucleotides agree with TRBD1. J was trimmed by 4 bases and V by 3 bases; bases with no gene match: 8. Germline V gene data show CDR1 as MGHRA and CDR2 as YSYEKL. This CDR3 is built from 16 residues. In nucleotides, the CDR3 is TGCGCCAGCAGCCACCCCGGGACAGACTTTAATGAAAAACTGTTTTTT. This gives the protein CASSHPGTDFNEKLFF.

This clone has just one count. The rearrangement joins TRBV5-4 to TRBJ2-7; D not certain. Germline CDR1 is SGHNT and CDR2 is YYREEE (reference sequence). This CDR3 is built from 15 residues. V lost 1 base and J lost 4, with 15 bases in between. The CDR3 DNA reads TGTGCCAGCAGCTTGCCTGGGCTCCACCTGTACGAGCAGTACTTC. Translation: CASSLPGLHLYEQYF.

This chain links TRBV6-1 with TRBJ2-7; D remains ambiguous. The CDR3 contains 12 residues. V lost 0 bases and J 3 bases, leaving 3 bases between the germline ends. Germline values: CDR1 MNHNS, CDR2 SASEGT. CDR3 loop: CASSEAIYEQYF. CDR3 DNA: TGTGCCAGCAGTGAAGCTATCTACGAGCAGTACTTC.

This chain links TRBV29-1 with TRBJ1-2, with TRBD1 matching over 9 bases. With V trimmed by 6 bases and J by 8 bases, 7 bases remained unmatched. The CDR3 covers 12 residues. Germline CDR1 is SQVTM and CDR2 is ANQGSEA. The CDR3 DNA sequence: TGCAGCGTGGGACAGGGAGTACGGGGCTACACCTTC. Translation: CSVGQGVRGYTF.

The genes are TRBV18 and TRBJ2-7; the D is unclear. Trimming took 3 bases from V and 4 from J, leaving 7 bases between them. In germline, CDR1 is KGHSH, CDR2 LQKENI. This CDR3 comprises 12 residues. The CDR3 protein is CASSPNLYEQYF. The CDR3 DNA reads as TGTGCCAGCTCACCCAACCTTTACGAGCAGTACTTC.

On this clone itself: Other nucleotide sequences from this sample produce the same CDR3. This chain uses TRBV6-5 with TRBJ2-5, with a tentative D call TRBD2 (6 bases). V was clipped by 2 bases and J by 2 bases, with 9 bases between them. Per the germline V gene, CDR1 is MNHEY and CDR2 is SVGAGI. The CDR3 loop spans 14 amino acids. For the CDR3, the DNA is TGTGCCAGCAGTTACGGAGGGACTCAAGAGACCCAGTACTTC. This sequence encodes CASSYGGTQETQYF.

The V gene is TRBV4-3, the J gene TRBJ2-3; tentatively, D is TRBD2 (5 bases). CDR1 and CDR2 from the germline V gene are LGHNA and YSLEER. V dropped 2 bases and J dropped 5 bases, with 14 bases sitting between them. The CDR3 has 15 residues. CDR3 sequence: CASSQLNGGLDTQYF. CDR3 nucleotide sequence: TGCGCCAGCAGCCAACTAAATGGAGGATTAGATACGCAGTATTTT.

This chain connects TRBV5-8 to TRBJ1-2, with 7 bases lining up with TRBD1. V shed 4 bases and J 4 bases; nucleotides not matched to a gene: 7. This CDR3 is built from 14 residues. CDR1 is SGHTS, CDR2 YDEGEE, per germline. The DNA for the CDR3 is TGTGCCAGCAGCCCCAGGGGGTCCGGCTATGGCTACACCTTC. It translates to CASSPRGSGYGYTF. The full variable domain, in which reference TRBV5-8 and TRBJ1-2 provide the parts outside the CDR3, is EAGVTQSPTHLIKTRGQQATLRCSPISGHTSVYWYQQALGLGLQFLLWYDEGEERNRGNFPPRFSGRQFPNYSSELNVNALELEDSALYLCASSPRGSGYGYTFGSGTRLTVV.

V gene TRBV27 combines with J gene TRBJ2-2; 9 bases align to TRBD2. This CDR3 is 17 amino acids long. Germline trimming cut 2 bases from V and 8 bases from J; bases unmatched to any gene: 12. Germline V gene data show CDR1 as MNHEY and CDR2 as SMNVEV (reference sequence). The CDR3 nucleotides read TGTGCCAGCAGTTTAATGCCACCCCTAGCGGGAAGGGGGGAGCTGTTTTTT. Translation: CASSLMPPLAGRGELFF.

The chain carries TRBV9 and TRBJ2-7; TRBD2 is a possible D gene (6 bases). CDR1 and CDR2 (germline): SGDLS, YYNGEE. This CDR3 is 16 amino acids long. Between the trimmed V and J ends, which lost 4 bases and 5 bases, there was a span of 22 bases. The CDR3 region is CASSPPRRDSAHEQYF. Written as DNA, the CDR3 is TGTGCCAGCAGCCCACCCCGCCGGGACTCCGCCCACGAGCAGTACTTC.